The clone carrying this T cell receptor beta chain was found a few times. Other DNA sequences from this sample encode an identical CDR3 as well. V lost 6 bases, J lost 0 bases, and 6 bases lay in between. The CDR3 spans 13 residues. From germline, CDR1 is ENHRY and CDR2 SYGVKD. The PCR contained 60 Vbeta and 13 Jbeta primers. This table comes from immunoSEQ multiplex PCR, and its TCRdb copy is limited to in-frame clones, with some not included. The sample yields 70,000 or so clones, about 60% seen once. The sample is drawn from a study of cytomegalovirus exposure and HLA in healthy donors. The sample was PBMCs. J is TRBJ1-5 and V is TRBV10-3; D call uncertain. The TCR sequence derives from a woman between 45 and 60 years old in good health and CMV-seronegative. The CDR3 here is CAIRGDSNQPQHF. In DNA, the CDR3 is TGTGCCATCAGGGGAGATAGCAATCAGCCCCAGCATTTT.